This T cell receptor (beta chain) was identified in a study of T cell clones after liver transplantation (dated by TCRdb to between 2019 and 2020). Study-wide context: The samples were obtained from ITN030ST, a randomized trial that attempted immunosuppression withdrawal within 2 years after liver transplantation. No induction therapy was given to the subjects, and standard immunosuppression was administered until randomization at 12-24 months post-transplant. Blood samples were taken pre-transplant, pre-randomization before withdrawal, and post-randomization after full withdrawal or failed withdrawal. Three of the eight recipients were HCV-positive; the others were transplanted for non-autoimmune, non-viral indications. As an antigen-independent comparator for donor-reactive sequences, third party-reactive TCRbeta sequences were also identified from pre-transplant MLRs. Donor-reactive T cell clones were identified by TCRbeta sequencing after a pre-transplant mixed lymphocyte reaction and then tracked in post-transplant blood. Tolerance meant complete immunosuppression withdrawal for at least one year without liver enzymes rising beyond twice the upper limit of normal. The study cohort included 8 liver transplant recipients, of whom 3 were classified as tolerant and 5 as non-tolerant.

Counted from cysteine to phenylalanine, this CDR3 has 16 amino acids. Only the CDR3 DNA stays, 48 bases, in frame from base 1. The junction shows trimming of 2 bases on V and 10 bases on J, and the gene matches do not reach 12 bases of it. The germline V gene sets CDR1 to SNHLY and CDR2 to FYNNEI. Sample time point, as interpreted from the label and publication: pre-transplant. Unstimulated PBMCs, after thawing, were stained for CD3, CD4 and CD8 and then FACS-sorted into CD3+CD4+ and CD3+CD8+ populations. All 8 studied subjects were randomized to withdrawal of immunosuppression. The Qiagen DNeasy Blood and Tissue Kit was used for genomic DNA isolation. On the study overall, not on this receptor specifically: When repertoire turnover was accounted for, significantly reduced detection of donor-reactive sequences was found in 7 of 8 subjects for CD4 and in 8 of 8 subjects for CD8. In 5 of 8 subjects, regardless of tolerance or HCV status, circulating donor-reactive CD4 TCRbeta sequences dropped significantly post-transplant. Conclusions were preliminary, limited by small, heterogeneous patient numbers and non-standardized post-transplant time points. Low numbers of available donor cells limited the measurable donor-reactive repertoire in two subjects. Donor-reactive sequences decreased more than third party-reactive sequences, which suggests partial antigen-specific deletion that was not related to withdrawal success. Because no allograft tissue specimens were available, donor-reactive T cells may have migrated into the graft instead of being deleted.

Regarding this clone: The antigen it binds to is not known. No much larger clonotype is one base removed from it; base qualities were not supplied.

Using immunoSEQ, frozen genomic DNA was subjected to high-throughput TCRbeta CDR3 sequencing, a process that included PCR amplification, mapping, bias correction and internal controls. In the paper's pipeline: Only productive rearrangements were retained, with each unique TCRbeta sequence defined by its CDR3 nucleotide sequence together with its V and J gene. A sequence counted as donor-reactive only if the sequence showed at least 5-fold expansion in CFSE-low cells compared with unstimulated pre-transplant cells and had a frequency of at least 0.01%. Minimum frequency thresholds were set for each subject on the basis of the unstimulated sample with the lowest template count, so that a detection power of at least 90% was ensured. Jensen-Shannon divergence between the top 1000 TCRbeta sequences after and before transplant was used to measure repertoire turnover. Changes in detection of donor-reactive sequences were tested with two-sided Fisher's exact tests. TCRdb retrieved this table from immuneACCESS and kept in-frame rearrangements only. Not all clones are present; in checked studies, unresolved V genes account for under half, and no reason is known for the remainder. V, J and clone size were drawn from that table, and D and trimming were deduced from the DNA. The sample table shows about 15,000 clones, and around nine tenths are seen once. The biggest ten clones account for 48% of the sample.

Sample: CD8+ T cells from blood, taken before liver transplant. The receptor comes from a human donor who received a liver transplant. Here the chain combines TRBV2 and TRBJ2-1, with TRBD2 matching 9 junction bases. This receptor carries the CDR3 CASSERGVGLAQEQFF. Read as DNA, the sequence is TGTGCCAGCAGTGAAAGGGGCGTGGGACTAGCTCAGGAGCAGTTCTTC.